This TCR beta chain was documented in a study of siplizumab effects on memory and regulatory T cells. Whole-study findings and limits: The study found that mappable alloreactive CD4+ clones averaged approximately 69% Treg-derived with siplizumab and 25% to 30% in controls. Naive T cells looked more diverse than memory cells, and they looked like major contributors to the alloresponse.

This CDR3 has 19 amino acids. V lost 0 bases to trimming and J lost 4 bases; unmatched junction nucleotides: 16. Per the germline V gene, CDR1 is SGHKS and CDR2 is YYEKEE (reference sequence). On this clone: Its antigen remains unidentified.

The study assayed some 110,000 TCR templates per sample. Only in-frame clones appear in the TCRdb table, and some are missing; sequencing was by immunoSEQ multiplex PCR. Among roughly 92,000 clones listed, just under 95% were seen once. The specimen was non-Treg CD4+ T cells sorted from blood. V gene TRBV5-5 combines with J gene TRBJ1-5; 7 nucleotides align to TRBD1. This receptor was taken from a human donor in good health. The chain's CDR3 is CASSLAAPASTGLNQPQHF. DNA for the CDR3: TGTGCCAGCAGCTTGGCCGCTCCCGCGTCGACAGGGTTAAATCAGCCCCAGCATTTT.